Following are 28 T cell receptor beta chains from one sample sequenced in a study of Tregs in tolerant kidney transplant recipients. Some clones are missing from TCRdb's copy, which holds only in-frame ones; the method was immunoSEQ multiplex PCR. This table holds some 80,000 clones, 98% found once. The specimen comprised CD4+ T cells from blood, sampled before the transplant. Receptors were obtained from a human donor who received a combined kidney and bone marrow transplant.

The chain employs TRBV4-2 and TRBJ1-4; 7 nucleotides line up with TRBD1. The CDR3 runs to 18 residues. V trimming: 0 bases; J trimming: 7 bases; junction bases outside the gene matches: 14. CDR1 LGHNA and CDR2 YNFKEQ come from the germline V gene. The CDR3 protein is CASSQDPSGRRDSEKLFF. CDR3 sequence (DNA): TGTGCCAGCAGCCAAGATCCCAGTGGCCGCCGGGACAGTGAAAAACTGTTTTTT.

This chain joins TRBV5-1 and TRBJ2-3; 8 nucleotides match TRBD1. Looked up from germline, CDR1 is SGHRS and CDR2 is YFSETQ. This CDR3 is 14 amino acids long. V was clipped by 4 bases and J by 1 base; unmatched bases: 2. The CDR3 DNA is TGCGCCAGCAGCGTGACAGGGGGCACAGATACGCAGTATTTT. This encodes CASSVTGGTDTQYF.

The V and J genes are TRBV7-8 and TRBJ2-7, with D hard to call. V shed 1 base and J shed 3 bases, with 16 bases lying between them. The germline CDR1 and CDR2 sequences are SGHVS and FQNEAQ. The CDR3 runs to 16 residues. The CDR3: CASSLGSPANHYEQYF. The CDR3, as DNA: TGTGCCAGCAGCTTAGGTAGCCCCGCTAACCACTACGAGCAGTACTTC.

The rearrangement links TRBV28 to TRBJ2-2; 9 bases line up with TRBD2. The CDR3 is made up of 15 amino acids. CDR1 and CDR2 (germline): MDHEN, SYDVKM. The trim removed 7 bases at V and 7 bases at J, leaving 10 bases unmatched. The CDR3 bases are TGTGCCAGCACGGTTAGACTAGCGGATGTCGGGGAGCTGTTTTTT. Translated: CASTVRLADVGELFF. Complete variable domain (other parts from reference TRBV28 and TRBJ2-2): DVKVTQSSRYLVKRTGEKVFLECVQDMDHENMFWYRQDPGLGLRLIYFSYDVKMKEKGDIPEGYSVSREKKERFSLILESASTNQTSMYLCASTVRLADVGELFFGEGSRLTVL.

This clone was counted once. As DNA, the CDR3 is TGTGCCAGCAGCGAGCCCGTGTCTTCACTCTACAATGAGCAGTTCTTC. Protein product: CASSEPVSSLYNEQFF. The rearrangement uses TRBV9 and TRBJ2-1; D gene unclear. The CDR3 totals 16 residues. CDR1 and CDR2 from the germline V gene are SGDLS and YYNGEE. V lost 3 bases and J 3 bases, leaving 16 bases between the germline ends. The entire variable domain, with the rest obtained from reference TRBV9 and TRBJ2-1, is as follows: DSGVTQTPKHLITATGQRVTLRCSPRSGDLSVYWYQQSLDQGLQFLIQYYNGEERAKGNILERFSAQQFPDLHSELNLSSLELGDSALYFCASSEPVSSLYNEQFFGPGTRLTVL.

This chain joins TRBV7-7 and TRBJ2-3, with 11 positions matching TRBD1. The CDR3 is 15 amino acids. V was pared by 4 bases and J by 7 bases, with 7 bases of the junction left unmatched. CDR1 is SSHAT, CDR2 FNYEAQ, per germline (reference sequence). The CDR3 sequence: CASSYGQGARNTQYF. In DNA form, the CDR3 reads TGTGCCAGCAGCTACGGACAGGGGGCAAGAAATACGCAGTATTTT.

The J gene is TRBJ2-1, the V gene TRBV7-5; TRBD1 was called by the table and not checked on the DNA. TRBV7-5 is annotated as a pseudogene. The CDR3 is made up of 16 amino acids. The CDR3 DNA sequence: TGTGTCAGAAGCTGGACAGGGTCCTCCTCCTACAATGAGCAGTTCTTC. It yields the protein CVRSWTGSSSYNEQFF.

The chain combines TRBV7-2 with TRBJ1-2; TRBD1 aligns across 8 bases. The CDR3 extends over 17 amino acids. V shed 1 base and J 4 bases; nucleotides not matched to a gene: 11. In germline, CDR1 is SGHTA, CDR2 FQGNSA. CDR3: CASSLGAFEGTGYGYTF. The CDR3 DNA reads TGTGCCAGCAGCTTAGGGGCTTTCGAGGGGACAGGCTATGGCTACACCTTC.

This chain uses TRBV5-4 with TRBJ1-3, with D perhaps TRBD1 (5 bases). Deletions cut 3 bases from V and 0 bases from J, with 13 bases between. The CDR3 contains 16 residues. The germline CDR1 and CDR2 sequences are SGHNT and YYREEE (reference sequence). This CDR3 reads CASSWTLGTSGNTIYF. CDR3 DNA: TGTGCCAGCAGCTGGACACTCGGAACCTCTGGAAACACCATATATTTT.

This chain uses TRBV6-1 with TRBJ2-3; a weak D match, TRBD1 (5 bases). Germline V CDR1 and CDR2: MNHNS, SASEGT. Trimming stripped 6 bases from V and 5 bases from J, with 15 bases between. The CDR3 sequence is 14 residues long. The CDR3 DNA reads TGTGCCAGCAGCCTGGGGTCAGGGATAGATACGCAGTATTTT. Amino acid sequence: CASSLGSGIDTQYF.

The V gene is TRBV5-1, the J gene TRBJ2-2; 9 bases fit TRBD2. Germline V gene sequence: CDR1 SGHRS, CDR2 YFSETQ. The J segment lost 2 bases and the V segment lost 0 bases, leaving 8 bases of the junction unmatched. This CDR3 region has 18 residues. CDR3 coding DNA: TGCGCCAGCAGCTTGGATCGTAGGCTAGCGGGAAACACCGGGGAGCTGTTTTTT. This gives the protein CASSLDRRLAGNTGELFF.

This clone was observed a single time. The chain links TRBV4-1 to TRBJ2-7, with D possibly matching TRBD1 (6 bases). The germline V gene has CDR1 MGHRA and CDR2 YSYEKL. Trimming removed 5 bases at V and 7 bases at J, with 18 bases between. The CDR3 totals 14 residues. The CDR3 reads CASSYPGAVKEQYF. In DNA, the CDR3 is TGCGCCAGCAGCTACCCAGGGGCAGTTAAGGAGCAGTACTTC.

The V gene is TRBV7-2, the J gene TRBJ1-5; D is unresolved. The CDR3 is made up of 16 amino acids. Germline CDR1 and CDR2: SGHTA and FQGNSA. Trimming took off 1 base at V and 5 bases at J, with 15 bases between the two ends. CDR3 bases: TGTGCCAGCAGCTTAGTAGGTACAGCCGAAGATCAGCCCCAGCATTTT. Translated, it gives CASSLVGTAEDQPQHF.

This clone was seen just once. The chain carries TRBV7-8 and TRBJ2-7; D unresolved. V lost 3 bases to trimming and J lost 0 bases, with 12 bases between them. There are 15 residues in the CDR3. The V gene's germline CDR1 is SGHVS and CDR2 FQNEAQ. DNA of the CDR3: TGTGCCAGCAGCTTGAACTGGTTTTTCTCCTACGAGCAGTACTTC. Encoded protein: CASSLNWFFSYEQYF.

V is TRBV19 and J is TRBJ2-6, with D maybe TRBD2 (6 bases). Germline loops: CDR1 LNHDA, CDR2 SQIVND (reference sequence). The V end lost 6 bases, the J end lost 0 bases, and 18 bases lay between the germline ends. The CDR3 length is 18 residues. The CDR3 sequence is CASRPSGQGGSGANVLTF. The CDR3 DNA reads as TGTGCCAGTAGGCCCTCTGGGCAGGGAGGCTCTGGGGCCAACGTCCTGACTTTC.

The chain combines TRBV13 with TRBJ1-2; D is perhaps TRBD1 (6 bases). Trimming removed 3 bases at V and 7 bases at J, with 12 bases between. The length of the CDR3 is 13 residues. CDR1 is PRHDT and CDR2 is FYEKMQ in the germline V gene (reference sequence). The CDR3 loop is CASSFDRSGGYTF. The CDR3 bases are TGTGCCAGCAGCTTCGACAGGTCCGGTGGCTACACCTTC.

V is TRBV10-3 and J is TRBJ2-3; 10 positions match TRBD2. J was trimmed by 0 bases and V by 5 bases; bases with no gene match: 8. In germline, CDR1 is ENHRY, CDR2 SYGVKD. This CDR3 is 17 amino acids long. The CDR3 region has the DNA TGTGCCATCAGTCCGGGGAGGACTAGCGGTAGCACAGATACGCAGTATTTT. This gives the protein CAISPGRTSGSTDTQYF.

This chain links TRBV19 with TRBJ2-3; the D gene is possibly TRBD2 (6 bases). The CDR3 sequence is 15 residues long. V was cut by 5 bases and J by 8 bases, with 20 bases left in between. CDR1 and CDR2 (germline): LNHDA, SQIVND (reference sequence). For the CDR3, the DNA is TGTGCCAGTAGTCCCTCGGCGGGGTCACGGGGTACGCAGTATTTT. Its protein is CASSPSAGSRGTQYF. The whole variable domain, filled in from reference TRBV19 and TRBJ2-3, reads DGGITQSPKYLFRKEGQNVTLSCEQNLNHDAMYWYRQDPGQGLRLIYYSQIVNDFQKGDIAEGYSVSREKKESFPLTVTSAQKNPTAFYLCASSPSAGSRGTQYFGPGTRLTVL.

The chain recombines TRBV6-5 with TRBJ1-2; 9 positions agree with TRBD1. Germline trimming cut 0 bases from V and 3 bases from J; bases unmatched to any gene: 2. Germline assignment: CDR1 MNHEY and CDR2 SVGAGI. This CDR3 spans 15 amino acids. Here the CDR3 reads CASSYSWTGDYGYTF. DNA for the CDR3: TGTGCCAGCAGTTACTCGTGGACAGGGGACTATGGCTACACCTTC.

V gene TRBV5-6 combines with J gene TRBJ2-1; D is perhaps TRBD2 (6 bases). This CDR3 has 15 residues. The germline gives CDR1 SGHDT, CDR2 YYEEEE. Trimming cost V 4 bases and J 4 bases, with 15 bases left between them. The CDR3 DNA follows: TGTGCCAGCAGCCGCCAGCGGGTGTCGTACAATGAGCAGTTCTTC. Protein product: CASSRQRVSYNEQFF.

The chain employs TRBV14 and TRBJ2-3, with TRBD1 identical over 12 bases. Per the germline V gene, CDR1 is SGHDN and CDR2 is FVKESK. CDR3 length equals 21 residues. V was clipped by 4 bases and J by 0 bases; unmatched bases: 17. CDR3 nucleotides: TGTGCCAGCAGCCCGGGACAGGGGGCGGACTGGACCTTCTTGAGCACAGATACGCAGTATTTT. Its translation is CASSPGQGADWTFLSTDTQYF. Full variable domain (missing parts from reference TRBV14 and TRBJ2-3): EAGVTQFPSHSVIEKGQTVTLRCDPISGHDNLYWYRRVMGKEIKFLLHFVKESKQDESGMPNNRFLAERTGGTYSTLKVQPAELEDSGVYFCASSPGQGADWTFLSTDTQYFGPGTRLTVL.

The chain is built from TRBV18 and TRBJ2-5; a weak D match, TRBD1 (6 bases). Germline lookup yields CDR1 KGHSH and CDR2 LQKENI. CDR3 length: 17 amino acids. V was shortened by 0 bases and J by 5 bases, with 19 bases between the two germline ends. The CDR3 DNA reads TGTGCCAGCTCACCACCCGTGGGCGAGGGGGACGGGGAGACCCAGTACTTC. Amino acid sequence: CASSPPVGEGDGETQYF.

The genes are TRBV4-3 and TRBJ2-2; the match to TRBD2 covers 7 bases. Unmatched junction bases numbered 0, after V lost 2 bases and J lost 0 bases. Germline values: CDR1 LGHNA, CDR2 YSLEER. This CDR3 has 15 residues. DNA of the CDR3: TGCGCCAGCAGCCAACTAGCGGCGAACACCGGGGAGCTGTTTTTT. Protein sequence: CASSQLAANTGELFF.

The V gene is TRBV6-4, the J gene TRBJ1-2; the match to TRBD1 covers 9 bases. Germline V gives CDR1 MRHNA, CDR2 SNTAGT. This CDR3 is built from 20 residues. V trimming: 3 bases; J trimming: 8 bases; junction bases outside the gene matches: 25. The CDR3 region has the DNA TGTGCCAGCAGTGAAATCCTCACTTTCGGACAGGGGCGACCGTTAGCAGGCTACACCTTC. Amino acids: CASSEILTFGQGRPLAGYTF.

This chain connects TRBV4-3 to TRBJ1-1, with 8 bases matching TRBD1. The trim removed 4 bases at V and 1 base at J, leaving 5 bases unmatched. The CDR3 runs 15 residues. Germline lookup yields CDR1 LGHNA and CDR2 YSLEER. The CDR3 reads CASSPTGGRNTEAFF. Here the CDR3 DNA reads TGCGCCAGCAGCCCCACAGGGGGTAGGAACACTGAAGCTTTCTTT.

The chain recombines TRBV4-3 with TRBJ1-1; no reliable D call. Germline CDR1 reads LGHNA; CDR2 reads YSLEER. CDR3 length equals 14 residues. The ends were cut back, 4 bases at V and 4 bases at J, with 13 bases in the middle. CDR3 coding DNA: TGCGCCAGCAGCCTAGAGGTCGGTAGCACTGAAGCTTTCTTT. It yields the protein CASSLEVGSTEAFF.

V and J are TRBV7-3 and TRBJ1-1; 11 nucleotides line up with TRBD1. CDR3 length: 16 amino acids. In germline, CDR1 is SGHTA, CDR2 FQGTGA. J lost 1 base, V lost 2 bases, and 3 bases had no gene match. The CDR3 DNA sequence: TGTGCCAGCAGCTTAGGGGACAGGGGGAAGAACACTGAAGCTTTCTTT. This codes for CASSLGDRGKNTEAFF.

This chain joins TRBV30 and TRBJ2-1, with 10 bases identical to TRBD2. After removal of 8 bases from V and 4 bases from J, the junction contained 14 bases not matched to a gene. CDR1 and CDR2 from the germline V gene are GTSNPN and SVGIG (reference sequence). This CDR3 is built from 16 residues. The CDR3 DNA follows: TGTGCCCTACAGGCCGCTCTAGCGGGAGCATACAATGAGCAGTTCTTC. The encoded protein is CALQAALAGAYNEQFF.